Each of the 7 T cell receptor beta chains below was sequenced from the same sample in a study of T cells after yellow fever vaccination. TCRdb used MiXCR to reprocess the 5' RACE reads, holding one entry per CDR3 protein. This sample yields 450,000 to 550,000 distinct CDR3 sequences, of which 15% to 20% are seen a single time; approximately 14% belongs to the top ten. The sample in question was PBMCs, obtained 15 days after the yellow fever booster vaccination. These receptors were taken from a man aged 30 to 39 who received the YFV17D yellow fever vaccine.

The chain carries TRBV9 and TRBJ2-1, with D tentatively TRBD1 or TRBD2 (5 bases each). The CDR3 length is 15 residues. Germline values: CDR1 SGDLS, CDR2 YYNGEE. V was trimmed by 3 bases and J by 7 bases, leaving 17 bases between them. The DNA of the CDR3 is TGTGCCAGCAGCGGGGGACCCTCTCTTGGGAATGAGCAGTTCTTC. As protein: CASSGGPSLGNEQFF.

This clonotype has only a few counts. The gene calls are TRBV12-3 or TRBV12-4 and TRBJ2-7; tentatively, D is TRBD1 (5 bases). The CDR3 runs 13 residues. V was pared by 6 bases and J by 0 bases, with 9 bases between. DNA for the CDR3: TGTGCCAGCAGCAGGGCAAGCTCCTACGAGCAGTACTTC. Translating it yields CASSRASSYEQYF.

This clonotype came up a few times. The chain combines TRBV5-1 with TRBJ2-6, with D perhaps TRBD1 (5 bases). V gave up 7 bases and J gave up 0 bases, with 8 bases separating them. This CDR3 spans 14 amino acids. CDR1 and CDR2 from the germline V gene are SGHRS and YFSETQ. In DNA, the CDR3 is TGCGCCAGCGGCCAGGGCTCTGGGGCCAACGTCCTGACTTTC. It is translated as CASGQGSGANVLTF.

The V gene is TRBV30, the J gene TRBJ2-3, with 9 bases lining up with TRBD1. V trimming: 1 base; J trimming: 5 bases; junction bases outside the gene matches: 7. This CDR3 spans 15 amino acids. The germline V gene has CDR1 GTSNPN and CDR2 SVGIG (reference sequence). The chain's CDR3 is CAWSGQGVRQDTQYF. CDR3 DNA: TGTGCCTGGAGTGGACAGGGGGTTCGGCAAGATACGCAGTATTTT.

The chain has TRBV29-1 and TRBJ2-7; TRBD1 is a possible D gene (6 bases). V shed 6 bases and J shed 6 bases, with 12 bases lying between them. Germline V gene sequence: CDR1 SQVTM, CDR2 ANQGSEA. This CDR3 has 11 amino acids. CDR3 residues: CSVRARGEQYF. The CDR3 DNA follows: TGCAGCGTGAGGGCCAGGGGCGAGCAGTACTTC.

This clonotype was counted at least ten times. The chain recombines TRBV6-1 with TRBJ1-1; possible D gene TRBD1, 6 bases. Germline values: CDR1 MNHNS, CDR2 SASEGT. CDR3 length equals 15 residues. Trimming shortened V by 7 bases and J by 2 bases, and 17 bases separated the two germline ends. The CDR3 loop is CASKTGGQANTEAFF. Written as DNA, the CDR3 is TGTGCCAGCAAGACCGGGGGGCAGGCAAACACTGAAGCTTTCTTT.

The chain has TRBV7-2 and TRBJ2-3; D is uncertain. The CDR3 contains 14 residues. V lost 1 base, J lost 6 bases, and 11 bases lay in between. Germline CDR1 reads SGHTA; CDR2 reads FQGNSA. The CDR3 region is CASSLGLLRDTQYF. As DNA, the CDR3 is TGTGCCAGCAGCTTAGGCCTGTTGCGGGATACGCAGTATTTT.